Listed below are T cell receptor beta chains from one sample, sequenced in a study of T-cell reconstitution after alpha-beta-depleted transplantation in children. TCRdb reanalysed the PCR reads using MiXCR and keeps one entry per CDR3 protein. The sample lists hundreds of thousands of distinct CDR3 sequences, over 15% occurring once. The sequenced sample was PBMCs from the stem cell graft donor, obtained from the stem cell graft. Receptor source: a human donor who donated a stem cell graft to a child with acute myeloid leukemia. CDR3s include the opening cysteine and the closing phenylalanine or tryptophan. D genes are given only for firm matches. Rows may omit the clone size; those that give it use once, few, many or a size class.

j_call clone_size d_call v_call cdr3_aa cdr3_nt
TRBJ1-5 many - TRBV12-3/TRBV12-4 CASNNREGSNQPQHF TGTGCCAGCAATAACAGGGAGGGAAGCAATCAGCCCCAGCATTTT
TRBJ2-1 few - TRBV27 CASSLVAGPYKYNEQFF TGTGCCAGCAGTTTGGTGGCAGGTCCGTACAAATACAATGAGCAGTTCTTC
TRBJ2-5 many - TRBV7-2 CASSLGGRRETQYF TGTGCCAGCAGCTTGGGGGGTCGGAGAGAGACCCAGTACTTC
TRBJ1-2 - TRBD1 TRBV27 CASSFAGTGGRGYTF TGTGCCAGCAGTTTTGCCGGGACAGGGGGTCGTGGCTACACCTTC
TRBJ2-5 - TRBD2 TRBV3-1 CAISSGFLAGDPYQETQYF TGTGCCATCAGTTCCGGTTTTCTAGCGGGGGACCCGTACCAAGAGACCCAGTACTTC
TRBJ2-7 many - TRBV5-1 CASRYDSYEQYF TGCGCCAGCAGATATGACAGCTACGAGCAGTACTTC
TRBJ2-1 few TRBD2 TRBV20-1 CSARAGLAGRGEQFF TGCAGTGCTAGGGCGGGACTAGCGGGGCGGGGTGAGCAGTTCTTC
TRBJ1-5 - - TRBV15 CATSRGPSLNQPQHF TGTGCCACCAGCAGAGGGCCCAGCCTTAATCAGCCCCAGCATTTT
TRBJ2-5 few TRBD2 TRBV4-3 CASSQVAGGQETQYF TGCGCCAGCAGCCAAGTTGCGGGGGGGCAAGAGACCCAGTACTTC
TRBJ1-3 - - TRBV7-9 CASSVDRNGNTIYF TGTGCCAGCAGCGTCGACAGGAATGGAAACACCATATATTTT
TRBJ2-7 many TRBD2 TRBV20-1 CSARGLAGGQFSYEQYF TGCAGTGCTAGGGGACTAGCGGGGGGTCAGTTCTCCTACGAGCAGTACTTC
TRBJ2-5 many TRBD1 TRBV5-1 CASSPDRGTFETQYF TGCGCCAGCAGCCCGGACAGGGGCACGTTCGAGACCCAGTACTTC
TRBJ1-5 many - TRBV29-1 CSVGGTRDQPQHF TGCAGCGTTGGAGGCACCCGCGATCAGCCCCAGCATTTT